The present TCR beta chain was sequenced within a study of blood T cells in healthy people across ages. The wider study: Per two T cells, template switching captured roughly one barcoded beta molecule.

Study results and caveats: Roughly linearly, TCR beta diversity per million T cells fell as age increased.

About this clonotype: Its antigen is still unknown.

The use of a sample-barcoded 5' primer and a J-beta primer mix characterized a second PCR of roughly 7 to 11 cycles. Every single cDNA molecule received a tag from a template-switch adaptor with 12 random nucleotides. TCRdb processed the 5' RACE reads anew with MiXCR; each CDR3 protein has one entry. Here the sample spans 910,000 or so distinct CDR3 sequences, roughly half being singletons. Approximately 10 milliliters was the volume of peripheral blood drawn from each donor. This TCR was sampled from a woman aged 60-75 years in good health. Material for sequencing was blood.

CDR3 sequence (DNA): TGTGCCAGTAGACAACTAGGGAAAAGCTATGGCTACACCTTC. The encoded protein is CASRQLGKSYGYTF. V and J are TRBV6-2 or TRBV6-3 and TRBJ1-2; D call uncertain. Per germline, CDR1 MNHEY and CDR2 SVGEGT. Trimming pared 9 bases from V and 4 bases from J, leaving 18 bases between. CDR3 length: 14 residues.